One and the same sample provided the 17 T cell receptor beta chains below, sequenced in a study of regulatory T cells in long-lasting Graves disease. Library construction for TCR beta used iRepertoire HTBI primers and Arm-PCR of CDR3 regions. MiXCR, applied by TCRdb to the multiplex PCR reads, yields one record per CDR3 protein. The data show a few hundred thousand distinct CDR3 sequences, roughly 12% seen once. Regarding time point: newly diagnosed GD, antithyroid drugs for less than 3 months. The TCR library was made from RNA that had been extracted from PBMCs in TRIzol. These sequences were also reported in another study, on T cells in Graves' hyperthyroidism and ophthalmopathy.

The sequencing here drew on peripheral blood mononuclear cells (PBMCs), taken at new diagnosis, from a patient treated with antithyroid drugs. The receptors were gathered from a woman under 30 with Graves disease.

This clonotype was observed many times. Sequence at one end of the junction differs from germline and may be a read error. The chain couples TRBV20-1 to TRBJ2-1; TRBD1 matches 8 bases. CDR3 length: 14 amino acids. Germline CDR1 reads DFQATT; CDR2 reads SNEGSKA (reference sequence). This CDR3 is CSAGEDRVYNEQFF. For the CDR3, the DNA is TGCAGTGCTGGAGAGGACAGGGTGTACAATGAGCAGTTCTTC.

This clonotype was observed many times. The gene calls are TRBV15 and TRBJ1-6; no firm D call. V dropped 0 bases and J dropped 0 bases, with 12 bases sitting between them. The germline V gene encodes CDR1 LNHNV and CDR2 YYDKDF (reference sequence). The CDR3 covers 18 residues. This CDR3 is CATSREPHLSSYNSPLHF. The CDR3 DNA is TGTGCCACCAGCAGAGAACCACACCTGAGCTCCTATAATTCACCCCTCCACTTT.

Ten or more counts support this clonotype. The V and J genes are TRBV2 and TRBJ1-2; D is perhaps TRBD1 (6 bases). With 6 bases removed from V and 6 bases from J, the gap between germline ends came to 17 bases. This CDR3 has 14 amino acids. Germline lookup yields CDR1 SNHLY and CDR2 FYNNEI. DNA of the CDR3: TGTGCCAGCAGCGTTCTTTTGGCAGGGGATGGCTACACCTTC. Protein product: CASSVLLAGDGYTF. Full variable domain (missing parts from reference TRBV2 and TRBJ1-2): EPEVTQTPSHQVTQMGQEVILRCVPISNHLYFYWYRQILGQKVEFLVSFYNNEISEKSEIFDDQFSVERPDGSNFTLKIRSTKLEDSAMYFCASSVLLAGDGYTFGSGTRLTVV.

This clonotype was found many times. The rearrangement links TRBV11-2 to TRBJ2-3; the D is unclear. The CDR3 has 14 amino acids. V was shortened by 5 bases and J by 2 bases, with 11 bases between the two germline ends. The V gene's germline CDR1 is SGHAT and CDR2 FQNNGV. In nucleotides, the CDR3 is TGTGCCAGCAGCCCCCGAGCTTCCACAGATACGCAGTATTTT. This translates into CASSPRASTDTQYF.

This chain links TRBV29-1 with TRBJ2-1; 9 nucleotides align to TRBD2. CDR1 and CDR2 (germline): SQVTM, ANQGSEA. The CDR3 contains 17 residues. Unmatched junction bases numbered 16, after V lost 3 bases and J lost 7 bases. The CDR3 DNA reads TGCAGCGTTGATGGGTCTGCGGGGGGGCTTCCTTTGAATGAGCAGTTCTTC. Protein product: CSVDGSAGGLPLNEQFF.

This clonotype came up once. J is TRBJ1-4 and V is TRBV13; no clear D gene. This CDR3 region has 14 residues. The germline V gene has CDR1 PRHDT and CDR2 FYEKMQ (reference sequence). The V end was cut by 5 bases, the J end by 8 bases, with 15 bases between. The CDR3 is CASSKRTGLEKLFF. CDR3 nucleotides: TGTGCCAGCAGCAAGAGGACGGGATTAGAAAAACTGTTTTTT.

This clonotype was picked up many times. This chain connects TRBV4-1 to TRBJ1-1; no firm D call. Between the trimmed V and J ends, which lost 0 bases and 5 bases, there was a span of 16 bases. Germline V lookup: CDR1 MGHRA, CDR2 YSYEKL. The CDR3 has 16 amino acids. The CDR3 region has the DNA TGCGCCAGCAGCCAAGACATCCGGGGTATCGGGACTGAAGCTTTCTTT. Its translation: CASSQDIRGIGTEAFF.

This clonotype has more than one count but fewer than ten. For the CDR3, the DNA is TGTGCCAGCAGACGACTCGGGGAGTACAATGAGCAGTTCTTC. It is translated as CASRRLGEYNEQFF. The chain links TRBV2 to TRBJ2-1; D is possibly TRBD2 (5 bases). Trimming stripped 6 bases from V and 4 bases from J, with 13 bases between. The length of the CDR3 is 14 residues. CDR1 is SNHLY and CDR2 is FYNNEI in the germline V gene.

In this sample, this clonotype turned up many times. The V call is TRBV12-5, the J call TRBJ1-1, with 7 bases fitting TRBD1. The J segment lost 4 bases and the V segment lost 0 bases, leaving 8 bases of the junction unmatched. The CDR3 loop spans 16 amino acids. The germline V gene encodes CDR1 LGHNT and CDR2 FRNRAP. The CDR3 DNA reads TGTGCTAGTGGTTTGGTCCTCTACAGGGGCGCCACTGAAGCTTTCTTT. Protein: CASGLVLYRGATEAFF.

The chain employs TRBV15 and TRBJ2-5, with D uncertain. This CDR3 region has 15 residues. Germline V CDR1 and CDR2: LNHNV, YYDKDF (reference sequence). V was shortened by 0 bases and J by 5 bases, with 13 bases between the two germline ends. The CDR3 region is CATSRDWEGLETQYF. As DNA, the CDR3 is TGTGCCACCAGCAGAGATTGGGAAGGGTTGGAGACCCAGTACTTC.

DNA for the CDR3: TGTGCCAGCAGCAGCTTAGGGGAAGAGGCGCCGGAGGGCACCGGGGAGCTGTTTTTT. Its translation is CASSSLGEEAPEGTGELFF. The chain is built from TRBV7-9 and TRBJ2-2, with a weak D call TRBD2 (6 bases). CDR3 length: 19 amino acids. Looked up from germline, CDR1 is SEHNR and CDR2 is FQNEAQ (reference sequence). V was cut by 5 bases and J by 4 bases, with 26 bases left in between.

This clonotype showed up just a few times. V gene TRBV20-1 combines with J gene TRBJ2-5; 9 nucleotides agree with TRBD1. The germline gives CDR1 DFQATT, CDR2 SNEGSKA (reference sequence). The ends lost 6 bases at V and 5 bases at J; junction bases unmatched: 10. This CDR3 spans 14 amino acids. The CDR3 loop is CSAMPGTGTETQYF. The CDR3 region has the DNA TGCAGTGCAATGCCGGGGACAGGGACGGAGACCCAGTACTTC.

This clonotype showed up many times. The chain links TRBV7-9 to TRBJ2-1; 8 nucleotides agree with TRBD2. Germline assignment: CDR1 SEHNR and CDR2 FQNEAQ (reference sequence). CDR3 length: 23 residues. With 5 bases clipped from V and 6 bases from J, the junction kept 33 bases outside the gene matches. The DNA for the CDR3 is TGTGCCAGCAGCCTAAACAACCCCGTAGCGGGAACCGTTTTCGTGGGATGGCGCAATGAGCAGTTCTTC. Translation: CASSLNNPVAGTVFVGWRNEQFF.

This clonotype has a count of ten or more. The genes are TRBV11-2 and TRBJ2-1; 9 positions agree with TRBD2. V shed 2 bases and J 7 bases; nucleotides not matched to a gene: 12. The CDR3 loop spans 17 amino acids. The germline gives CDR1 SGHAT, CDR2 FQNNGV. The CDR3 nucleotides are TGTGCCAGCAGCTTATCCGCAGGGGCGGGGGGGAGGAATGAGCAGTTCTTC. Translating gives CASSLSAGAGGRNEQFF. Variable domain in full (rest from reference TRBV11-2 and TRBJ2-1): EAGVAQSPRYKIIEKRQSVAFWCNPISGHATLYWYQQILGQGPKLLIQFQNNGVVDDSQLPKDRFSAERLKGVDSTLKIQPAKLEDSAVYLCASSLSAGAGGRNEQFFGPGTRLTVL.

Worth noting for this clonotype: This clone may be a read error of a much larger clone one base away. The genes are TRBV6-5 and TRBJ2-7; D not certain. The germline CDR1 and CDR2 sequences are MNHEY and SVGAGI. CDR3 length: 14 residues. The CDR3 is CANSLEQWSYEQYV. For the CDR3, the DNA is TGTGCCAACAGTTTAGAACAGTGGTCCTACGAGCAGTACGTC.

This clonotype was recorded many times. This sequence joins TRBV2 and TRBJ2-7; 10 bases are a match to TRBD2. This CDR3 region has 14 residues. From germline, CDR1 is SNHLY and CDR2 FYNNEI. The J segment lost 4 bases and the V segment lost 4 bases, leaving 4 bases of the junction unmatched. The CDR3 sequence: CASSAASGGYEQYF. CDR3 in DNA: TGTGCCAGCAGTGCCGCTAGCGGGGGATACGAGCAGTACTTC.

This chain uses TRBV6-1 with TRBJ1-1; 7 bases agree with TRBD1. V was pared by 5 bases and J by 5 bases, with 8 bases of the junction left unmatched. The germline gives CDR1 MNHNS, CDR2 SASEGT. The CDR3 runs 14 residues. CDR3 sequence (DNA): TGTGCCAGCAGTAGACCACAGGGGAGTACTGAAGCTTTCTTT. It yields the protein CASSRPQGSTEAFF.